This T cell receptor (beta chain) stems from a study of shared clonotypes between healthy human individuals. Whole-study results and caveats: Roughly 4.6% of naive CD4 clonotypes were common to a few donors.

Generated by immunoSEQ multiplex PCR, the TCRdb table keeps only in-frame clones and is missing some. Counted here are about 2.1 million clones, just over 90% occurring once; the ten biggest clones make up roughly 1.7%. Naive CD8 cells comprised CD45RO-negative, CCR7-positively selected cells, excluding terminally differentiated effector memory CD45RA+ cells. Turning to this clone: Its target is not known.

The germline CDR1 and CDR2 sequences are SNHLY and FYNNEI. This CDR3 contains 15 residues. V lost 4 bases to trimming and J lost 5 bases; unmatched junction nucleotides: 7. Sequenced material: naive CD8+ T cells from PBMCs. The TCR sequence derives from a man between 18 and 29 years old in good health. Some clones in this sample may be carry-over from other donors' samples. The chain couples TRBV2 to TRBJ1-5, with 8 bases fitting TRBD1. The CDR3 protein is CASSVQGAWDQPQHF. Written as DNA, the CDR3 is TGTGCCAGCAGTGTGCAGGGGGCTTGGGATCAGCCCCAGCATTTT.